The 18 T cell receptor beta chains reported below all come from one sample, sequenced in a study of T cells in localized non-small cell lung cancer. Generated by immunoSEQ multiplex PCR, the TCRdb table keeps only in-frame clones and is missing some. The sample has tens of thousands of clones, roughly 83% seen once. The specimen was peripheral blood mononuclear cells, collected before any cancer treatment. These TCRs come from a man aged 35 to 69 with stage III lung adenocarcinoma.

The gene calls are TRBV29-1 and TRBJ2-7; 9 bases line up with TRBD1. The CDR3 runs to 13 residues. Germline V lookup: CDR1 SQVTM, CDR2 ANQGSEA. V was clipped by 6 bases and J by 4 bases; unmatched bases: 7. The CDR3 region has the DNA TGCAGCGTGACGGACAGGGGTCTTTACGAGCAGTACTTC. Translated, it gives CSVTDRGLYEQYF.

V usage is TRBV5-6 and J usage is TRBJ1-1; no clear D gene. The CDR3 has 14 amino acids. The V gene's germline CDR1 is SGHDT and CDR2 YYEEEE. V was shortened by 0 bases and J by 0 bases, with 6 bases between the two germline ends. CDR3 residues: CASSLAEVNTEAFF. CDR3 nucleotide sequence: TGTGCCAGCAGCTTGGCGGAGGTGAACACTGAAGCTTTCTTT. The whole variable domain, filled in from reference TRBV5-6 and TRBJ1-1, reads DAGVTQSPTHLIKTRGQQVTLRCSPKSGHDTVSWYQQALGQGPQFIFQYYEEEERQRGNFPDRFSGHQFPNYSSELNVNALLLGDSALYLCASSLAEVNTEAFFGQGTRLTVV.

Regarding this clone: Other nucleotide sequences in the sample specify the same CDR3. The chain is built from TRBV11-3 and TRBJ2-1, with D uncertain. V lost 1 base and J 4 bases, leaving 5 bases between the germline ends. The CDR3 spans 13 residues. Looked up from germline, CDR1 is SGHNT and CDR2 is YENEEA. CDR3 amino acids: CASSLAAYNEQFF. The DNA of the CDR3 is TGTGCCAGCAGCTTAGCGGCGTACAATGAGCAGTTCTTC. Variable domain in full (rest from reference TRBV11-3 and TRBJ2-1): EAGVVQSPRYKIIEKKQPVAFWCNPISGHNTLYWYLQNLGQGPELLIRYENEEAVDDSQLPKDRFSAERLKGVDSTLKIQPAELGDSAVYLCASSLAAYNEQFFGPGTRLTVL.

The chain uses TRBV9 and TRBJ1-1, with D unresolved. This CDR3 is 14 amino acids long. V lost 4 bases and J lost 3, with 13 bases in between. CDR1 and CDR2 (germline): SGDLS, YYNGEE. The CDR3 sequence is CASSMSPVDTEAFF. CDR3 DNA sequence: TGTGCCAGCAGCATGAGTCCCGTGGACACTGAAGCTTTCTTT.

The chain joins TRBV19 to TRBJ1-4; D is undetermined. The CDR3 loop spans 15 amino acids. Trimming cost V 3 bases and J 8 bases, with 16 bases left between them. CDR1 and CDR2 from the germline V gene are LNHDA and SQIVND (reference sequence). CDR3 in DNA: TGTGCCAGTAGTATCCAATTGGCGTCCCCCGAAAAACTGTTTTTT. This encodes CASSIQLASPEKLFF. The whole variable domain, filled in from reference TRBV19 and TRBJ1-4, reads DGGITQSPKYLFRKEGQNVTLSCEQNLNHDAMYWYRQDPGQGLRLIYYSQIVNDFQKGDIAEGYSVSREKKESFPLTVTSAQKNPTAFYLCASSIQLASPEKLFFGSGTQLSVL.

This chain connects TRBV11-3 to TRBJ2-1; weak D call: TRBD2 (5 bases). This CDR3 region has 13 residues. V shed 1 base and J shed 10 bases, with 11 bases lying between them. Germline lookup yields CDR1 SGHNT and CDR2 YENEEA. DNA of the CDR3: TGTGCCAGCAGCTTAGTTTGGGAGTCCGAGCAGTTCTTC. It codes for CASSLVWESEQFF.

Only a few counts were recorded for this clone. The V and J genes are TRBV4-3 and TRBJ1-2, with 7 bases lining up with TRBD1. CDR3 length: 16 residues. The ends lost 0 bases at V and 2 bases at J; junction bases unmatched: 6. Germline values: CDR1 LGHNA, CDR2 YSLEER. CDR3: CASSQEFARGNYGYTF. CDR3 coding DNA: TGCGCCAGCAGCCAAGAGTTCGCCAGGGGGAACTATGGCTACACCTTC.

This clone was seen only a few times. The CDR3: CASSQEITGVLNTIYF. The CDR3 DNA is TGTGCCAGCAGCCAAGAAATTACAGGGGTGCTAAACACCATATATTTT. V usage is TRBV2 and J usage is TRBJ1-3, with TRBD1 matching over 7 bases. The germline V gene encodes CDR1 SNHLY and CDR2 FYNNEI. V was clipped by 6 bases and J by 6 bases; unmatched bases: 14. This CDR3 is 16 amino acids long.

The chain couples TRBV5-1 to TRBJ2-7, with 9 positions matching TRBD2. Germline values: CDR1 SGHRS, CDR2 YFSETQ. V lost 2 bases to trimming and J lost 2 bases; unmatched junction nucleotides: 5. The CDR3 runs to 15 residues. The CDR3 DNA is TGCGCCAGCAGCTTTAGCGGGGGTACGGCCTACGAGCAGTACTTC. It translates to CASSFSGGTAYEQYF. Full variable domain (outside the CDR3, taken from reference TRBV5-1 and TRBJ2-7): KAGVTQTPRYLIKTRGQQVTLSCSPISGHRSVSWYQQTPGQGLQFLFEYFSETQRNKGNFPGRFSGRQFSNSRSEMNVSTLELGDSALYLCASSFSGGTAYEQYFGPGTRLTVT.

This chain joins TRBV5-4 and TRBJ2-3; 9 nucleotides match TRBD2. Trimming took 1 base from V and 2 from J; bases not matched to a gene: 5. The germline V gene encodes CDR1 SGHNT and CDR2 YYREEE (reference sequence). The CDR3 length is 16 residues. CDR3 in amino acids: CASSLLLAGNTDTQYF. The CDR3, as DNA: TGTGCCAGCAGCTTGCTGCTAGCGGGAAACACAGATACGCAGTATTTT.

The chain employs TRBV5-1 and TRBJ2-2; D is uncertain. Deletions cut 2 bases from V and 5 bases from J, with 4 bases between. This CDR3 spans 12 amino acids. Germline V gives CDR1 SGHRS, CDR2 YFSETQ. CDR3 region: CASSFGTGELFF. The CDR3 DNA is TGCGCCAGCAGCTTTGGGACCGGGGAGCTGTTTTTT.

V and J are TRBV5-1 and TRBJ2-3, with D perhaps TRBD2 (5 bases). The CDR3 contains 14 residues. Trimming stripped 0 bases from V and 2 bases from J, with 7 bases between. Germline V gene data show CDR1 as SGHRS and CDR2 as YFSETQ. CDR3 region: CASSLVDSTDTQYF. CDR3 DNA sequence: TGCGCCAGCAGCTTGGTGGACTCCACAGATACGCAGTATTTT. Complete variable domain (other parts from reference TRBV5-1 and TRBJ2-3): KAGVTQTPRYLIKTRGQQVTLSCSPISGHRSVSWYQQTPGQGLQFLFEYFSETQRNKGNFPGRFSGRQFSNSRSEMNVSTLELGDSALYLCASSLVDSTDTQYFGPGTRLTVL.

The chain couples TRBV18 to TRBJ1-2; weak D call: TRBD1 (5 bases). CDR1 is KGHSH and CDR2 is LQKENI in the germline V gene. V gave up 3 bases and J gave up 6 bases, with 23 bases separating them. CDR3 length: 17 residues. The CDR3 DNA is TGTGCCAGCTCACCCCGGGGCGGGGGAGGATTGCTCGATGGCTACACCTTC. This gives the protein CASSPRGGGGLLDGYTF.

This clone was seen more than once but under ten times. V is TRBV2 and J is TRBJ1-5, with D unclear. Germline values: CDR1 SNHLY, CDR2 FYNNEI. Trimming stripped 4 bases from V and 7 bases from J, with 14 bases between. The CDR3 is 14 amino acids. The CDR3 DNA is TGTGCCAGCAGTGTAGGGCAAACGGGCCAGCCCCAGCATTTT. Residues: CASSVGQTGQPQHF. The full variable domain, in which reference TRBV2 and TRBJ1-5 provide the parts outside the CDR3, is EPEVTQTPSHQVTQMGQEVILRCVPISNHLYFYWYRQILGQKVEFLVSFYNNEISEKSEIFDDQFSVERPDGSNFTLKIRSTKLEDSAMYFCASSVGQTGQPQHFGDGTRLSIL.

The chain uses TRBV13 and TRBJ1-5, with a weak D call TRBD1 (5 bases). Trimming shortened V by 3 bases and J by 3 bases, and 9 bases separated the two germline ends. Germline V gives CDR1 PRHDT, CDR2 FYEKMQ (reference sequence). The CDR3 runs to 14 residues. This chain's CDR3 is CASSLGRFNQPQHF. The CDR3 DNA sequence: TGTGCCAGCAGCTTGGGACGGTTCAATCAGCCCCAGCATTTT.

This clone came up once. CDR3: CASSEDHSPGGDGYEQYF. The CDR3 DNA follows: TGTGCCAGCAGTGAAGACCACTCCCCTGGCGGGGATGGCTACGAGCAGTACTTC. The chain has TRBV2 and TRBJ2-7; maybe TRBD2 (6 bases). This CDR3 region has 18 residues. Germline loops: CDR1 SNHLY, CDR2 FYNNEI. V was clipped by 1 base and J by 3 bases, with 22 bases between them.

For the CDR3, the DNA is TGTGCCAGCAGCCGCCAAGGACGTAGCTATGGCTACACCTTC. Residues: CASSRQGRSYGYTF. The rearrangement uses TRBV7-9 and TRBJ1-2, with no clear D. The V end lost 5 bases, the J end lost 4 bases, and 14 bases lay between the germline ends. The CDR3 contains 14 residues. Germline V CDR1 and CDR2: SEHNR, FQNEAQ (reference sequence).

The chain couples TRBV10-3 to TRBJ2-7; unclear D gene. This CDR3 is built from 14 residues. The V end was cut by 1 base, the J end by 4 bases, with 11 bases between. Germline lookup yields CDR1 ENHRY and CDR2 SYGVKD. Here the CDR3 DNA reads TGTGCCATCAGTGAGTTCTCCGCCCCTTACGAGCAGTACTTC. Translated: CAISEFSAPYEQYF.